This T cell receptor beta chain appears in the sequencing data of a study of T cells in Graves' hyperthyroidism and ophthalmopathy. Whole-study results and caveats: Most thyroid clonotypes expanded above 0.001 were also detected in blood.

This clonotype was counted many times. Its antigen is undetermined. RNA transcripts gave rise to amplified TCR beta CDR3 regions. A first-round RT-PCR of the TCR CDR3 used the HTBI primer set. TCRdb reprocessed the multiplex PCR reads with MiXCR, giving one entry per CDR3 protein. The data contain about half a million distinct CDR3 sequences, less than 25% of them singletons. V was pared by 0 bases and J by 1 base, with 4 bases between. The CDR3 runs to 13 residues. Germline CDR1 reads SGDLS; CDR2 reads YYNGEE. The TCR comes from a man between 18 and 29 years old with Graves' hyperthyroidism. Material: blood. The V and J genes are TRBV9 and TRBJ1-1; no reliable D call. The CDR3 DNA sequence: TGTGCCAGCAGCGTAGAACAGAACACTGAAGCTTTCTTT. Translated: CASSVEQNTEAFF.